A single sample gave rise to the 21 T cell receptor beta chains below, sequenced in a study of blood T cell repertoires in COVID-19. Using immunoSEQ multiplex PCR, the repertoire was profiled, and TCRdb retains in-frame clones only, with some absent. The sample contains under 70,000 clones, about 70% of which appear only once. The sample was peripheral blood. The receptors were sampled from a woman aged 65 to 85 with acute or convalescent COVID-19.

This chain connects TRBV6-1 to TRBJ1-3; D remains unclear. V lost 2 bases to trimming and J lost 2 bases, with 13 bases between them. The CDR3 loop spans 16 amino acids. Germline lookup yields CDR1 MNHNS and CDR2 SASEGT. CDR3 in amino acids: CASSENLGSAGNTIYF. CDR3 in DNA: TGTGCCAGCAGTGAAAATTTAGGGAGCGCTGGAAACACCATATATTTT.

This clone was seen a few times. The genes are TRBV10-3 and TRBJ2-5, with D perhaps matching TRBD1 (6 bases). Per the germline V gene, CDR1 is ENHRY and CDR2 is SYGVKD. The CDR3 is made up of 13 amino acids. Trimming removed 4 bases from V and 5 bases from J, with 11 bases in between. This CDR3 is CAISGTGSETQYF. The CDR3 DNA is TGTGCCATCAGTGGAACAGGGTCGGAGACCCAGTACTTC.

The genes are TRBV24-1 and TRBJ1-5, with a weak D call TRBD1 (5 bases). CDR3 length: 14 amino acids. Germline V gene lookup returns CDR1 KGHDR and CDR2 SFDVKD. V lost 7 bases to trimming and J lost 6 bases, with 15 bases between them. The CDR3 coding sequence is TGTGCCACCAGCGCACGGGGGGGTAGTCAGCCCCAGCATTTT. Encoded protein: CATSARGGSQPQHF.

V gene TRBV7-9 combines with J gene TRBJ2-3; 8 positions agree with TRBD2. J was trimmed by 0 bases and V by 4 bases; bases with no gene match: 3. CDR1 is SEHNR and CDR2 is FQNEAQ in the germline V gene (reference sequence). The CDR3 contains 15 residues. The CDR3 sequence is CASSSAGASTDTQYF. As DNA, the CDR3 is TGTGCCAGCAGCTCAGCGGGAGCAAGCACAGATACGCAGTATTTT.

The chain combines TRBV5-5 with TRBJ2-7; the match to TRBD1 covers 7 bases. From germline, CDR1 is SGHKS and CDR2 YYEKEE (reference sequence). This CDR3 is 15 amino acids long. The J segment lost 3 bases and the V segment lost 4 bases, leaving 10 bases of the junction unmatched. The CDR3 region has the DNA TGTGCCAGCAGCCGCCGGGGACAGCCCATCTACGAGCAGTACGTC. This translates into CASSRRGQPIYEQYV.

The rearrangement uses TRBV27 and TRBJ1-2, with D possibly TRBD1 on 6 matching bases. V was pared by 2 bases and J by 6 bases, with 10 bases between. This CDR3 comprises 13 residues. Germline CDR1 and CDR2: MNHEY and SMNVEV (reference sequence). Here the CDR3 DNA reads TGTGCCAGCAGTTTAGACAGGCGGAATGGCTACACCTTC. Translating gives CASSLDRRNGYTF.

J is TRBJ1-2 and V is TRBV6-5; D is unresolved. Per the germline V gene, CDR1 is MNHEY and CDR2 is SVGAGI. V lost 2 bases to trimming and J lost 3 bases, with 13 bases between them. The CDR3 is 15 residues long. As DNA, the CDR3 is TGTGCCAGCAGTTACACCTCCGACGGGGACTATGGCTACACCTTC. Translation: CASSYTSDGDYGYTF.

V gene TRBV19 combines with J gene TRBJ1-4, with 9 nucleotides matching TRBD1. Germline loops: CDR1 LNHDA, CDR2 SQIVND (reference sequence). V lost 4 bases, J lost 5 bases, and 5 bases stayed unmatched. The CDR3 covers 15 residues. The CDR3 protein is CASSSYRGRNEKLFF. In DNA, the CDR3 is TGTGCCAGTAGTAGCTACAGGGGGCGAAATGAAAAACTGTTTTTT.

The chain combines TRBV6-1 with TRBJ2-5; tentatively, D is TRBD2 (6 bases). V gave up 3 bases and J gave up 7 bases, with 9 bases separating them. Germline-derived CDR1 and CDR2 are MNHNS and SASEGT. The CDR3 extends over 12 amino acids. The CDR3 DNA is TGTGCCAGCAGTGAGCGGGATTGGACCCAGTACTTC. Translating it yields CASSERDWTQYF.

The gene calls are TRBV2 and TRBJ2-7, with TRBD1 matching 7 bases. Looked up from germline, CDR1 is SNHLY and CDR2 is FYNNEI. This CDR3 spans 14 amino acids. Trimming at V came to 1 base and at J to 7 bases, leaving 7 bases not matched to a gene. CDR3 loop: CASSEEGTRGEQYF. In DNA, the CDR3 is TGTGCCAGCAGTGAAGAGGGGACCAGGGGGGAGCAGTACTTC.

The chain is built from TRBV7-9 and TRBJ1-1; 12 nucleotides agree with TRBD1. This CDR3 has 15 amino acids. Germline-derived CDR1 and CDR2 are SEHNR and FQNEAQ (reference sequence). V shed 4 bases, J shed 5 bases, and the junction held 5 bases outside the gene matches. CDR3 DNA: TGTGCCAGCAGCTCATGGGACAGGGGGCAGACTGAAGCTTTCTTT. The encoded protein is CASSSWDRGQTEAFF. Filled out from reference TRBV7-9 and TRBJ1-1, the complete variable domain reads DTGVSQNPRHKITKRGQNVTFRCDPISEHNRLYWYRQTLGQGPEFLTYFQNEAQLEKSRLLSDRFSAERPKGSFSTLEIQRTEQGDSAMYLCASSSWDRGQTEAFFGQGTRLTVV.

The chain joins TRBV19 to TRBJ2-5, with D maybe TRBD2 (5 bases). This CDR3 spans 13 amino acids. From germline, CDR1 is LNHDA and CDR2 SQIVND (reference sequence). Trimming took off 0 bases at V and 6 bases at J, with 8 bases between the two ends. The CDR3, as DNA: TGTGCCAGTAGTATAGATCTAGCCAAGACCCAGTACTTC. Its translation: CASSIDLAKTQYF.

This clone showed up just a few times. This chain connects TRBV9 to TRBJ1-2, with D tentatively TRBD1 (5 bases). The V end lost 3 bases, the J end lost 5 bases, and 17 bases lay between the germline ends. Looked up from germline, CDR1 is SGDLS and CDR2 is YYNGEE. The CDR3 loop spans 15 amino acids. The CDR3 reads CASSAPLTVSYGYTF. As DNA, the CDR3 is TGTGCCAGCAGCGCCCCGCTGACAGTTTCGTATGGCTACACCTTC.

This chain links TRBV7-6 with TRBJ1-6; D is uncertain. The germline gives CDR1 SGHVS, CDR2 FNYEAQ. Trimming shortened V by 5 bases and J by 0 bases, and 14 bases separated the two germline ends. The CDR3 covers 17 residues. The CDR3, as DNA: TGTGCCAGCAGCCTAGGAGGGATGAGCTCCTATAATTCACCCCTCCACTTT. Translating it yields CASSLGGMSSYNSPLHF. Based on the CDR3 plus reference TRBV7-6 and TRBJ1-6, the full variable domain is GAGVSQSPRYKVTKRGQDVALRCDPISGHVSLYWYRQALGQGPEFLTYFNYEAQQDKSGLPNDRFSAERPEGSISTLTIQRTEQRDSAMYRCASSLGGMSSYNSPLHFGNGTRLTVT.

V and J are TRBV2 and TRBJ1-1, with 8 bases matching TRBD1. CDR3 size: 15 residues. Per the germline V gene, CDR1 is SNHLY and CDR2 is FYNNEI. J was trimmed by 5 bases and V by 6 bases; bases with no gene match: 11. CDR3 coding DNA: TGTGCCAGCAGGAAGGGACAGGACTTTGGTACTGAAGCTTTCTTT. It translates to CASRKGQDFGTEAFF.

The chain combines TRBV2 with TRBJ2-3; 7 bases map to TRBD1. The germline CDR1 and CDR2 sequences are SNHLY and FYNNEI. The CDR3 consists of 13 residues. V lost 6 bases, J lost 5 bases, and 5 bases stayed unmatched. The CDR3 region has the DNA TGTGCCAGCAGATACAGGGGAATAGATACGCAGTATTTT. Its translation: CASRYRGIDTQYF. The whole variable domain, remainder taken from reference TRBV2 and TRBJ2-3, is EPEVTQTPSHQVTQMGQEVILRCVPISNHLYFYWYRQILGQKVEFLVSFYNNEISEKSEIFDDQFSVERPDGSNFTLKIRSTKLEDSAMYFCASRYRGIDTQYFGPGTRLTVL.

The rearrangement joins TRBV7-9 to TRBJ2-4, with 7 positions matching TRBD1. Germline CDR1 is SEHNR and CDR2 is FQNEAQ (reference sequence). The CDR3 runs 13 residues. After removal of 5 bases from V and 7 bases from J, the junction contained 5 bases not matched to a gene. The CDR3 protein is CASSRGDSNIQYF. In nucleotides, the CDR3 is TGTGCCAGCAGCCGAGGGGACAGTAACATTCAGTACTTC.

The J gene is TRBJ2-3, the V gene TRBV30; 8 positions agree with TRBD2. The germline V gene has CDR1 GTSNPN and CDR2 SVGIG (reference sequence). V was pared by 2 bases and J by 7 bases, with 11 bases of the junction left unmatched. The CDR3 has 15 residues. For the CDR3, the DNA is TGTGCCTGGAGTACGTTGTCGGGGGGGCCTAATACGCAGTATTTT. This encodes CAWSTLSGGPNTQYF.

The chain uses TRBV9 and TRBJ2-5; perhaps TRBD1 as D (6 bases). There are 16 residues in the CDR3. Germline-derived CDR1 and CDR2 are SGDLS and YYNGEE. V was shortened by 0 bases and J by 2 bases, with 14 bases between the two germline ends. CDR3 nucleotide sequence: TGTGCCAGCAGCGTAGAATCAGTGGACAGTCAAGAGACCCAGTACTTC. It codes for CASSVESVDSQETQYF. Using reference TRBV9 and TRBJ2-5 for the parts outside the CDR3, the full variable domain is DSGVTQTPKHLITATGQRVTLRCSPRSGDLSVYWYQQSLDQGLQFLIQYYNGEERAKGNILERFSAQQFPDLHSELNLSSLELGDSALYFCASSVESVDSQETQYFGPGTRLLVL.

The chain combines TRBV27 with TRBJ1-2; TRBD1 is a possible D gene (5 bases). Trimming shortened V by 6 bases and J by 7 bases, and 24 bases separated the two germline ends. The CDR3 runs to 16 residues. Germline lookup yields CDR1 MNHEY and CDR2 SMNVEV (reference sequence). CDR3 residues: CASSPGYGGGIRGYTF. The CDR3, as DNA: TGTGCCAGCAGCCCTGGGTATGGCGGGGGGATCCGTGGCTACACCTTC.

V is TRBV6-1 and J is TRBJ1-2, with D possibly being TRBD1 (5 bases). This CDR3 comprises 18 residues. V shed 2 bases and J shed 1 base, with 20 bases lying between them. Germline-derived CDR1 and CDR2 are MNHNS and SASEGT. The CDR3 spells CASSEHLGPDSFNYGYTF. As DNA, the CDR3 is TGTGCCAGCAGTGAACACTTAGGACCCGACAGTTTTAACTATGGCTACACCTTC.